A single TCR beta chain is shown here with its context. Its target is not known. The sample comes from a study of CD4 T cells in relation to SARS-CoV-2 and coronaviruses. Study in general: ViraFEST: roughly ten-day antigen culture of PBMCs, then TCR beta CDR3 sequencing.

The study's findings and limits: In roughly 60% of donors, memory CD4+ clonotypes crossrecognized SARS-CoV-2 and at least one common cold coronavirus spike.

This table comes from immunoSEQ multiplex PCR, and its TCRdb copy is limited to in-frame clones, with some not included. The sample shows about 18,000 clones, 60% to 85% of them seen only once. CD4+ T cells from unexposed donors were obtained before the COVID-19 pandemic (2011-2018). After roughly ten days of culture, CD4+ T cells were isolated. Two million PBMCs per well were cultured with 9 to 10 IU/ml IL-2. Fresh IL-2 medium replaced half the medium on days 3 and 7. CDR3 length: 14 residues. Germline V gene lookup returns CDR1 MNHEY and CDR2 SVGAGI. Trimming took 6 bases from V and 1 from J, leaving 12 bases between them.

The chain combines TRBV6-5 with TRBJ1-1; D is uncertain. This clonotype was sampled from a human donor in good health. Sequenced sample: CD4+ T cells from PBMCs, cultured in vitro. The CDR3 loop reads CASSRTLGNTEAFF. The CDR3, as DNA: TGTGCCAGCAGCCGGACCTTGGGGAACACTGAAGCTTTCTTT.